Listed below are T cell receptor beta chains from one sample, sequenced in a study of cytomegalovirus exposure and HLA in healthy donors. The method was immunoSEQ multiplex PCR; TCRdb's version includes in-frame clones alone and lacks a portion of them. This repertoire includes 30,000 to 35,000 clones. The source material was PBMCs. Receptors originate from a woman in her forties in good health and CMV-seropositive. CDR3s include the opening cysteine and the closing phenylalanine or tryptophan. Fields, in order: J gene, V gene, D gene, CDR3 DNA, CDR3 protein. A D gene is named only where the DNA matches it firmly.

>TRBJ2-4|TRBV28|TRBD2
TGTGCCAGTACTGGGGAGGGTATAACCAAAAACATTCAGTACTTC
CASTGEGITKNIQYF
>TRBJ1-2|TRBV30|NA
TGTGCCTGGAGTGGTCTACCCGGCGGGGGCTACACCTTC
CAWSGLPGGGYTF
>TRBJ2-5|TRBV5-4|NA
TGTGCCAGCAGCCGCTCAAACAGGGAAGAGACCCAGTACTTC
CASSRSNREETQYF
>TRBJ1-5|TRBV19|NA
TGTGCCAGTAGTGCGGGCCCTCGAGATCAGCCCCAGCATTTT
CASSAGPRDQPQHF
>TRBJ1-5|TRBV6-6|NA
TGTGCCAGCAGTTACCTGAGCGTTGGCAATCAGCCCCAGCATTTT
CASSYLSVGNQPQHF
>TRBJ2-7|TRBV4-3|NA
TGCGCCAGCAGCCAGTCTAGACTAGACGAGCAGTACTTC
CASSQSRLDEQYF
>TRBJ2-4|TRBV6-1|TRBD1
TGTGCCAGCAGAACGACAGGGAAGGACATTCAGTACTTC
CASRTTGKDIQYF
>TRBJ2-1|TRBV15|NA
TGTGCCACCAGCAGAGATAACATCAATGAGCAGTTCTTC
CATSRDNINEQFF
>TRBJ2-1|TRBV7-2|TRBD2
TGTGCCAGCCTTGGACTAGCGGGAGCTGGGTCCTACAATGAGCAGTTCTTC
CASLGLAGAGSYNEQFF
>TRBJ1-1|TRBV5-1|NA
TGCGCCAGCAGCTTAACGACAAACACTGAAGCTTTCTTT
CASSLTTNTEAFF
>TRBJ1-2|TRBV18|NA
TGTGCCAGCTCACCGGAGAGGAACTATGGCTACACCTTC
CASSPERNYGYTF
>TRBJ1-3|TRBV11-2|TRBD1
TGTGCCAGCAGCCTACAGGGGAAGGAGGGAAACACCATATATTTT
CASSLQGKEGNTIYF
>TRBJ1-1|TRBV28|TRBD1
TGTGCCAGCAGGACAACAGGGGGCACGACTGAAGCTTTCTTT
CASRTTGGTTEAFF
>TRBJ1-1|TRBV18|TRBD1
TGTGCCAGCTCACCTTCCACAGGGGGGCGGCGCACTGAAGCTTTCTTT
CASSPSTGGRRTEAFF
>TRBJ2-7|TRBV18|TRBD1
TGTGCCAGCTCACTTCGCGGGACAGGGGATTACGAGCAGTACTTC
CASSLRGTGDYEQYF
>TRBJ1-3|TRBV30|TRBD1
TGTGCCTGGAGTTCTACAGGGGGAGGAAACACCATATATTTT
CAWSSTGGGNTIYF
>TRBJ2-7|TRBV28|TRBD2
TGTGCCAGCATCAATAGCGGGAGGTCCTACGAGCAGTACTTC
CASINSGRSYEQYF
>TRBJ2-2|TRBV5-5|TRBD1
TGTGCCAGCAGCTCCCGAGGGGGCGCTGACACCGGGGAGCTGTTTTTT
CASSSRGGADTGELFF
>TRBJ2-4|TRBV19|NA
TGTGCCAGTAGTATGGTAGGGACACGGAGAAACATTCAGTACTTC
CASSMVGTRRNIQYF
>TRBJ1-4|TRBV30|TRBD1
TGTGCCTCAGGACAGGGGTTTGAAAAACTGTTTTTT
CASGQGFEKLFF
>TRBJ2-7|TRBV14|NA
TGTGCCAGCAAGGCGGCAGGGGAGCAGTACTTC
CASKAAGEQYF
>TRBJ2-5|TRBV19|NA
TGTGCCAGTACCCCTAGTTTAGCCGGGGAGACCCAGTACTTC
CASTPSLAGETQYF
>TRBJ2-1|TRBV18|TRBD2
TGTGCCAGCTCACCCTCCCAGCGGGAGTTGGGGAATGAGCAGTTCTTC
CASSPSQRELGNEQFF
>TRBJ1-2|TRBV7-9|NA
TGTGCCAGCAGCTTATCCTGGCATGGCTACACCTTC
CASSLSWHGYTF
>TRBJ2-7|TRBV19|NA
TGTGCCAGTAGTCCCGCGGGAAGCAGTCGCAACGAGCAGTACTTC
CASSPAGSSRNEQYF
>TRBJ2-3|TRBV30|TRBD2
TGTGCCTGGAGTTTCAGCGGGAGGTCGACAGATACGCAGTATTTT
CAWSFSGRSTDTQYF
>TRBJ2-7|TRBV18|TRBD2
TGTGCCAGCTCACCAGGAGCGGGAGTCTCCTACGAGCAGTACTTC
CASSPGAGVSYEQYF
>TRBJ2-5|TRBV11-3|NA
TGTGCCAGCAGCTTAAAGGAGGGGGAGACCCAGTACTTC
CASSLKEGETQYF
>TRBJ2-7|TRBV30|TRBD2
TGTGCCTGGACTGTTGAGGGAGGGCCAGACGAGCAGTACTTC
CAWTVEGGPDEQYF
>TRBJ2-6|TRBV19|NA
TGTGCCAGTAGTATAGCTCGACGGGCAGGGGAACCTGGGGCCAACGTCCTGACTTTC
CASSIARRAGEPGANVLTF
>TRBJ2-1|TRBV9|NA
TGTGCCAGCAGCGTAGACTCCTCCAATGAGCAGTTCTTC
CASSVDSSNEQFF
>TRBJ2-1|TRBV18|TRBD2
TGTGCCAGCTCACCGGGCAGGGAGGGGTTGGTGTTCTTC
CASSPGREGLVFF
>TRBJ2-7|TRBV25-1|TRBD1
TGTGCCAGCAGTGGCACCGGGACAGGGGGTTACGAGCAGTACTTC
CASSGTGTGGYEQYF
>TRBJ2-7|TRBV28|TRBD1
TGTGCCAGCGGAAAGACAGGGGAGTTCCACGAGCAGTACTTC
CASGKTGEFHEQYF
>TRBJ2-3|TRBV7-8|TRBD2
TGTGCCAGCAGCTACGCTAGCGGGAGGAGGACAGATACGCAGTATTTT
CASSYASGRRTDTQYF
>TRBJ1-1|TRBV30|NA
TGTGCCTGGAGTCCCGGGACTGGGAACACTGAAGCTTTCTTT
CAWSPGTGNTEAFF
>TRBJ2-2|TRBV7-3|TRBD2
TGTGCCAGCAGCCCCCGGGGGGTGAGAGGCGGGGAGCTGTTTTTT
CASSPRGVRGGELFF
>TRBJ1-2|TRBV4-3|TRBD1
TGCGCCAGCAGCCAGGGACAGGGGGGTGTTTATGGCTACACCTTC
CASSQGQGGVYGYTF
>TRBJ1-5|TRBV7-2|NA
TGTGCCAGCAGCTCCCGTCACGGGGGGGTCGGGCAGCCCCAGCATTTT
CASSSRHGGVGQPQHF